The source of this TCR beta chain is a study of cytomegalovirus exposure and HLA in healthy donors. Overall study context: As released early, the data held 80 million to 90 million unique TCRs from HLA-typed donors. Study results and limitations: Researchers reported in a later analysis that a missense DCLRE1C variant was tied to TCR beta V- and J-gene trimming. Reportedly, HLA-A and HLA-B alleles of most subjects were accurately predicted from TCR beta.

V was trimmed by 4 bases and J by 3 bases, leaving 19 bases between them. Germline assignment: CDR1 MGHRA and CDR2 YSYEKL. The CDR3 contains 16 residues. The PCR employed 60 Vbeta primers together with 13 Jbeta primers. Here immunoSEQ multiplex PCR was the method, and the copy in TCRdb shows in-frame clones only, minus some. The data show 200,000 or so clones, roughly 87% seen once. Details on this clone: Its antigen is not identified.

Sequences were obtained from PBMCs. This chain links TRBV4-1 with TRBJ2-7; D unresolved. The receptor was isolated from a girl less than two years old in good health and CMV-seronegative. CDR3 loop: CASSPLLNWRNYEQYF. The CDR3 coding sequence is TGCGCCAGCAGCCCCCTTTTGAATTGGCGGAACTACGAGCAGTACTTC.